The 10 T cell receptor beta chains reported below all come from one sample, sequenced in a study of human T cells and chemical hapten exposure. Described time point: patch test 2, 6 weeks after DPC sensitization. Treatment defined: therapeutic diphenylcyclopropenone sensitization with weekly scalp DPC. TCRdb fed the RACE reads into MiXCR, producing one record per CDR3 protein. The data contain 80,000 to 100,000 distinct CDR3 sequences, approximately 8.6% of them singletons. The sequences come from whole blood, collected in connection with sensitization to the hapten diphenylcyclopropenone (DPC). The receptors derive from a woman aged 40 to 50 with alopecia areata. Some clones in this sample may be carry-over from other donors' samples.

This clonotype turned up a few times. This chain joins TRBV6-5 and TRBJ2-1; 10 bases line up with TRBD2. The CDR3 covers 16 residues. Germline V gives CDR1 MNHEY, CDR2 SVGAGI. Trimming cost V 7 bases and J 3 bases; bases outside gene matches: 9. The CDR3 DNA follows: TGTGCCAGCAAGAGGACTAGCGGCCCCTTCTACAATGAGCAGTTCTTC. As protein: CASKRTSGPFYNEQFF.

The chain has TRBV20-1 and TRBJ1-1; 7 positions agree with TRBD1. The ends lost 2 bases at V and 3 bases at J; junction bases unmatched: 12. This CDR3 spans 16 amino acids. Germline CDR1 reads DFQATT; CDR2 reads SNEGSKA (reference sequence). Written as DNA, the CDR3 is TGCAGTGCTAGATCCCCCAGGGGGGGGTGGGACACTGAAGCTTTCTTT. This gives the protein CSARSPRGGWDTEAFF.

This chain links TRBV29-1 with TRBJ1-1; 8 positions agree with TRBD1. CDR3 length: 13 residues. Trimming took 6 bases from V and 4 from J; bases not matched to a gene: 7. CDR1 is SQVTM, CDR2 ANQGSEA, per germline. CDR3 nucleotides: TGCAGCGTAACCGGGACAGGAACCACTGAAGCTTTCTTT. Protein sequence: CSVTGTGTTEAFF.

This clonotype was observed at least ten times. The chain employs TRBV27 and TRBJ2-2; no definite D call. Trimming cost V 4 bases and J 7 bases, with 7 bases left between them. The CDR3 extends over 12 amino acids. Germline V CDR1 and CDR2: MNHEY, SMNVEV (reference sequence). The CDR3: CASSYRSGELFF. The CDR3, as DNA: TGTGCCAGCAGTTATAGAAGCGGGGAGCTGTTTTTT.

This clonotype was seen more than once but under ten times. The rearrangement joins TRBV20-1 to TRBJ2-3; the match to TRBD1 covers 11 bases. This CDR3 is built from 14 residues. Trimming cost V 6 bases and J 5 bases; bases outside gene matches: 7. The germline V gene encodes CDR1 DFQATT and CDR2 SNEGSKA (reference sequence). The CDR3 DNA is TGCAGTGCCAAGGACAGGGGGCTTGGAGATACGCAGTATTTT. It translates to CSAKDRGLGDTQYF.

This rearrangement joins TRBV6-6 to TRBJ2-7; 13 bases map to TRBD2. The CDR3 covers 16 residues. Germline V lookup: CDR1 MNHNY, CDR2 SVGAGI (reference sequence). Trimming cost V 3 bases and J 4 bases; bases outside gene matches: 6. CDR3 protein: CASSYELAGGSYEQYF. The CDR3 DNA sequence: TGTGCCAGCAGTTATGAACTAGCGGGAGGGTCATACGAGCAGTACTTC.

This rearrangement joins TRBV28 to TRBJ2-1; D call uncertain. V dropped 8 bases and J dropped 4 bases, with 18 bases sitting between them. Germline CDR1 MDHEN, CDR2 SYDVKM. The CDR3 extends over 15 amino acids. The CDR3 reads CASSSRPIGYNEQFF. In DNA form, the CDR3 reads TGTGCCAGCTCATCCAGGCCTATCGGGTACAATGAGCAGTTCTTC.

This clonotype was seen ten or more times. This rearrangement joins TRBV5-8 to TRBJ1-1, with 8 bases that match TRBD1. The CDR3 has 15 amino acids. Germline assignment: CDR1 SGHTS and CDR2 YDEGEE. The junction had 5 bases not matched to a gene; V was cut back by 0 bases and J by 4 bases. The CDR3 sequence: CASSLGQGWGTEAFF. The CDR3 nucleotides read TGTGCCAGCAGCTTGGGACAGGGGTGGGGCACTGAAGCTTTCTTT.

This clonotype came up many times. The gene calls are TRBV2 and TRBJ2-3; TRBD2 agrees at 9 bases. CDR1 SNHLY and CDR2 FYNNEI come from the germline V gene. The V segment lost 8 bases and the J segment 4 bases; nucleotides outside the gene matches: 4. The CDR3 length is 13 residues. CDR3 nucleotide sequence: TGTGCCAGCTTGCGGGAGGGGGCAGATACGCAGTATTTT. Amino acids: CASLREGADTQYF. The whole variable domain, filled in from reference TRBV2 and TRBJ2-3, reads EPEVTQTPSHQVTQMGQEVILRCVPISNHLYFYWYRQILGQKVEFLVSFYNNEISEKSEIFDDQFSVERPDGSNFTLKIRSTKLEDSAMYFCASLREGADTQYFGPGTRLTVL.

This chain connects TRBV12-3 or TRBV12-4 to TRBJ1-1; 8 bases line up with TRBD1. This CDR3 contains 17 residues. Germline trimming cut 6 bases from V and 3 bases from J; bases unmatched to any gene: 15. The CDR3 region is CASSPEWTGPTHTEAFF. CDR3 coding DNA: TGTGCCAGCAGCCCGGAGTGGACAGGGCCTACGCACACTGAAGCTTTCTTT.